Below, one T cell receptor (beta chain) is given with its context. Its antigen is not known. TCRdb re-analysed the 5' RACE reads in MiXCR, keeping a single row per CDR3 protein. Of about 340,000 distinct CDR3 sequences in the sample, about 4% are singletons; the top ten hold around 24%. This record belongs to a study of T cells after yellow fever vaccination. Across the whole study: Preparation of fractions with low cell numbers was performed using SMART-Seq v4 Ultra Low Input.

CDR3 length: 17 residues. Germline V gene sequence: CDR1 LGHNA, CDR2 YSLEER. With 0 bases removed from V and 0 bases from J, the gap between germline ends came to 9 bases. Study results and limitations: Boosting was followed by the reappearance of most primary-vaccination clones (around 96% CD4, around 86% CD8).

The origin of this receptor is a man aged 18 to 30 who received the YFV17D yellow fever vaccine. The starting material was PBMCs, obtained 5 days after the yellow fever booster vaccination. J is TRBJ2-6 and V is TRBV4-3; no clear D. In DNA, the CDR3 is TGCGCCAGCAGCCAAGATCTTCCAGGCTCTGGGGCCAACGTCCTGACTTTC. Protein product: CASSQDLPGSGANVLTF.